The clone carrying this TCR beta chain was counted only a few times. The antigen remains undetermined. Generated by immunoSEQ multiplex PCR, the TCRdb table keeps only in-frame clones and is missing some. The sample has approximately 92,000 clones; 70% to 90% are singletons. This record comes from a study of T cell responses to AZD1222 COVID-19 vaccine. As for the study in general: Pooling of second doses given at about 4 or about 12 weeks was done. General study results and limits: Donor demographics were predominantly white British with a female majority; clonal diversity may be underestimated. Nearly half of the spike-specific TCRs reportedly recognize variant regions that carry no mutations.

The CDR3 totals 13 residues. V was cut by 1 base and J by 10 bases, with 14 bases left in between. Looked up from germline, CDR1 is SGHVS and CDR2 is FQNEAQ. The V and J genes are TRBV7-8 and TRBJ2-7; D perhaps matches TRBD2 (6 bases). Source: peripheral blood, taken on day 0 of AZD1222 vaccination. This clonotype was sampled from an adult in good health. CDR3 coding DNA: TGTGCCAGCAGCTTAGGGGGAGGCTCGGTACAGTACGTC. This gives the protein CASSLGGGSVQYV.